This TCR beta chain was identified during a study of T cell changes during pregnancy in multiple sclerosis. The CDR3 sequence is 14 residues long. Germline V gene data show CDR1 as SQVTM and CDR2 as ANQGSEA. Trimming removed 5 bases from V and 4 bases from J; junction bases left unmatched: 7. Data came from immunoSEQ multiplex PCR; TCRdb stores just in-frame clones and leaves some out. Among 45,000 to 55,000 clones, over 85% were seen once, and the ten largest hold under 2%. The gene calls are TRBV29-1 and TRBJ2-1; 8 bases fit TRBD1. The source of this sequence is a female donor with multiple sclerosis, enrolled in a pregnancy study. The material was peripheral blood, obtained in the first trimester of pregnancy. The CDR3 DNA is TGCAGCGTTCAGGACAGGGAGGTTTACAATGAGCAGTTCTTC. Its translation is CSVQDREVYNEQFF.